This T cell receptor beta chain was recorded in a study of vaccination effects on CD4 cells after COVID-19. This clone was counted between two and nine times. Its antigen is still unknown. Here immunoSEQ multiplex PCR was the method, and the copy in TCRdb shows in-frame clones only, minus some. There are around 79,000 clones in the sample; roughly 80% occur only once, and under 2% lies in the top ten. Sequencing in the ViraFEST assay came after antigen-specific CD4+ T cells had been expanded with viral peptide pools, which were used to stimulate PBMC. Culturing for nine to ten days preceded CD4+ T cell isolation. Nucleocapsid antibodies stayed negative before and after vaccination, showing no earlier SARS-CoV-2 infection. This CDR3 spans 12 amino acids. Germline-derived CDR1 and CDR2 are WNHNN and SYGVQD (reference sequence). With 4 bases removed from V and 7 bases from J, the gap between germline ends came to 8 bases.

V gene TRBV10-1 combines with J gene TRBJ1-5; D is unresolved. This TCR was recovered from a human donor who received a COVID-19 vaccine. The sample in question was CD4+ T cells from PBMCs cultured with HCoV-229E spike peptides, obtained before COVID-19 vaccination. CDR3 in DNA: TGCGCCAGCAGTGGGGTAGTACAGCCCCAGCATTTT. This sequence encodes CASSGVVQPQHF.